The rows below give T cell receptor beta chains drawn from one sample of a study of blood T cells in healthy people across ages. TCRdb reanalysed the 5' RACE reads using MiXCR and keeps one entry per CDR3 protein. The sample lists more than 700,000 distinct CDR3 sequences, 46% seen once, with roughly 20% in the top ten. The sequencing input was blood. Receptors were obtained from a man aged 80 or over in good health. The CDR3 runs from the conserved cysteine through the conserved F or W. The D gene is left open where the match is weak. Not every row has a clone size; where given, it reads once, few, many or a size class.

size: NA
J: TRBJ1-2
length: 12
D: NA
V: TRBV20-1
DNA: TGCAGTGCTAATAACCGGGACTATGGCTACACCTTC
CDR3: CSANNRDYGYTF

size: few
J: TRBJ2-7
length: 16
D: TRBD2
V: TRBV20-1
DNA: TGCAGTGCTAGTTCCGGTGATAGCGGGAACCTCTACGAGCAGTACTTC
CDR3: CSASSGDSGNLYEQYF

size: many
J: TRBJ2-7
length: 15
D: TRBD2
V: TRBV6-2/TRBV6-3
DNA: TGTGCCAGCAGCCGGTCGGGAGGAAGGTCCTACGAGCAGTACTTC
CDR3: CASSRSGGRSYEQYF

size: NA
J: TRBJ1-1
length: 14
D: TRBD1
V: TRBV6-5
DNA: TGTGCCAGCAAAAAGGACAGGATTGGCACTGAAGCTTTCTTT
CDR3: CASKKDRIGTEAFF

size: few
J: TRBJ2-7
length: 15
D: TRBD1
V: TRBV25-1
DNA: TGTGCCAGCAGTGACCGTCGGACAGGGAGATACGAGCAGTACTTC
CDR3: CASSDRRTGRYEQYF

size: once
J: TRBJ2-7
length: 14
D: TRBD2
V: TRBV28
DNA: TGTGCCAGCAGCCGGGGACTACCTGTCTACGAGCAGTACTTC
CDR3: CASSRGLPVYEQYF

size: NA
J: TRBJ2-5
length: 15
D: TRBD1
V: TRBV18
DNA: TGTGCCAGCTCGCCGCGGGACAGGGTCCAAGAGACCCAGTACTTC
CDR3: CASSPRDRVQETQYF

size: once
J: TRBJ2-2
length: 14
D: TRBD1
V: TRBV5-1
DNA: TGCGCCAGCAGTACAGGGGGCCAGCCCGGGGAGCTGTTTTTT
CDR3: CASSTGGQPGELFF

size: few
J: TRBJ2-3
length: 15
D: TRBD2
V: TRBV12-3/TRBV12-4
DNA: TGTGCCAGCAGTCGTAGGACTAGCAGGACAGATACGCAGTATTTT
CDR3: CASSRRTSRTDTQYF

size: NA
J: TRBJ2-7
length: 10
D: NA
V: TRBV2
DNA: TGTGCCAGCATAAAGTACGAGCAGTACTTC
CDR3: CASIKYEQYF

size: many
J: TRBJ2-5
length: 13
D: NA
V: TRBV29-1
DNA: TGCAGCGTTGAGCGGGACCTCCAAGAGACCCAGTACTTC
CDR3: CSVERDLQETQYF

size: NA
J: TRBJ1-5
length: 15
D: NA
V: TRBV6-1
DNA: TGTGCCAGCAGGCGGACCCGACAGGAGAATCAGCCCCAGCATTTT
CDR3: CASRRTRQENQPQHF

size: many
J: TRBJ2-7
length: 13
D: NA
V: TRBV4-3
DNA: TGCGCCAGCAGCCGGGAAACCCTCTACGAGCAGTACTTC
CDR3: CASSRETLYEQYF

size: NA
J: TRBJ2-1
length: 15
D: NA
V: TRBV3-1
DNA: TGTGCCAGCAGCCAAGAACCCGGGCAAAGACATGAGCAGTTCTTC
CDR3: CASSQEPGQRHEQFF

size: once
J: TRBJ1-5
length: 14
D: NA
V: TRBV28
DNA: TGTGCCAGCAGTTCGACAGGTAACCATCAGCCCCAGCATTTT
CDR3: CASSSTGNHQPQHF

size: NA
J: TRBJ1-2
length: 13
D: NA
V: TRBV6-1
DNA: TGTGCCAGCAGCCTTGGCAACCACTATGGCTACACCTTC
CDR3: CASSLGNHYGYTF

size: NA
J: TRBJ1-2
length: 15
D: NA
V: TRBV12-3/TRBV12-4
DNA: TGTGCCAGCAGTTTAGAGGGAGACAGCCTCTATGGCTACACCTTC
CDR3: CASSLEGDSLYGYTF

size: few
J: TRBJ1-1
length: 12
D: NA
V: TRBV3-1
DNA: TGTGCCAGCAGCCGTAGTAGCACTGAAGCTTTCTTT
CDR3: CASSRSSTEAFF

size: NA
J: TRBJ2-7
length: 12
D: NA
V: TRBV2
DNA: TGTGCCAGCAGGACCGGGGCTGGGGAGCAGTACTTC
CDR3: CASRTGAGEQYF

size: NA
J: TRBJ2-1
length: 15
D: NA
V: TRBV7-9
DNA: TGTGCCAGCAGCGCGGGTGGGACACCTTACAATGAGCAGTTCTTC
CDR3: CASSAGGTPYNEQFF

size: few
J: TRBJ2-5
length: 12
D: NA
V: TRBV3-1
DNA: TGTGCCAGCAGCCAAGTAGTAGAGACCCAGTACTTC
CDR3: CASSQVVETQYF

size: NA
J: TRBJ2-1
length: 14
D: TRBD2
V: TRBV11-3
DNA: TGTGCCAGCAGCTTCGTTTCTAGCGGGGGGGAGCAGTTCTTC
CDR3: CASSFVSSGGEQFF

size: NA
J: TRBJ2-3
length: 15
D: NA
V: TRBV5-1
DNA: TGCGCCAGCAGCGGGGGCCGGGGAAGCACAGATACGCAGTATTTT
CDR3: CASSGGRGSTDTQYF

size: NA
J: TRBJ2-2
length: 16
D: TRBD1
V: TRBV4-3
DNA: TGCGCCAGCAGCCACCTGGCCGGGACAGGCACCGGGGAGCTGTTTTTT
CDR3: CASSHLAGTGTGELFF

size: few
J: TRBJ2-1
length: 16
D: NA
V: TRBV7-6
DNA: TGTGCCAGCAGCTTAGCGGCAGGCCCTGTTTGGGATGAGCAGTTCTTC
CDR3: CASSLAAGPVWDEQFF

size: NA
J: TRBJ2-3
length: 16
D: TRBD2
V: TRBV5-1
DNA: TGCGCCAGCAGCCTTGATAGCGGGAGTGGGGCAGATACGCAGTATTTT
CDR3: CASSLDSGSGADTQYF

size: few
J: TRBJ2-3
length: 15
D: NA
V: TRBV14
DNA: TGTGCCAGCAGCCAAGGGAGGGTGTCGACAGATACGCAGTATTTT
CDR3: CASSQGRVSTDTQYF

size: NA
J: TRBJ1-1
length: 15
D: TRBD1
V: TRBV20-1
DNA: TGCAGTGCTACCTGGACAGGGGGGATGAACACTGAAGCTTTCTTT
CDR3: CSATWTGGMNTEAFF

size: NA
J: TRBJ2-7
length: 16
D: TRBD2
V: TRBV20-1
DNA: TGCAGTGCTAGAGATACGGACGGGAGGGCACCCTACGAGCAGTACTTC
CDR3: CSARDTDGRAPYEQYF

size: NA
J: TRBJ2-7
length: 13
D: TRBD1
V: TRBV7-2
DNA: TGTGCCGGCAGCGACAGGGCGTTACGCGAGCAGTACTTC
CDR3: CAGSDRALREQYF

size: many
J: TRBJ2-1
length: 14
D: NA
V: TRBV9
DNA: TGTGCCAGCAGCCCCACGGCGGCCTACAATGAGCAGTTCTTC
CDR3: CASSPTAAYNEQFF

size: NA
J: TRBJ2-7
length: 15
D: NA
V: TRBV30
DNA: TGTGCCTGGAGTAACAACGGGGGACAACCCTACGAGCAGTACTTC
CDR3: CAWSNNGGQPYEQYF

size: few
J: TRBJ2-7
length: 16
D: TRBD2
V: TRBV7-2
DNA: TGTGCCAGCAGCTTAGATACAACTAGCGGGAGCTACGAGCAGTACTTC
CDR3: CASSLDTTSGSYEQYF

size: few
J: TRBJ2-3
length: 14
D: NA
V: TRBV7-2
DNA: TGTGCCAGCAGCTTTAACGGGATCACAGATACGCAGTATTTT
CDR3: CASSFNGITDTQYF

size: few
J: TRBJ1-5
length: 12
D: NA
V: TRBV7-9
DNA: TGTGCCAGCAGCTTGGTAAATCAGCCCCAGCATTTT
CDR3: CASSLVNQPQHF

size: NA
J: TRBJ2-3
length: 19
D: TRBD1
V: TRBV24-1
DNA: TGTGCCACCAGTGATTTGCGAATGGTCGGGACAGGGGGAGAAGATACGCAGTATTTT
CDR3: CATSDLRMVGTGGEDTQYF

size: NA
J: TRBJ2-4
length: 14
D: NA
V: TRBV15
DNA: TGTGCCACTTCCCTTAACGGGGTCGGGGACATTCAGTACTTC
CDR3: CATSLNGVGDIQYF

size: few
J: TRBJ2-7
length: 14
D: NA
V: TRBV7-2
DNA: TGTGCCAGCAGCTTAGAGAGCGTAGCCTACGAGCAGTACTTC
CDR3: CASSLESVAYEQYF

size: NA
J: TRBJ2-7
length: 14
D: TRBD1
V: TRBV7-2
DNA: TGTGCCAGCAGCTGGGACAGGGGCTCCCACGTGCAGTACTTC
CDR3: CASSWDRGSHVQYF

size: once
J: TRBJ1-2
length: 14
D: NA
V: TRBV5-1
DNA: TGCACCAGCAGCGCAGACGGGACATCTTATGGCTACACCTTC
CDR3: CTSSADGTSYGYTF

size: NA
J: TRBJ2-7
length: 16
D: TRBD2
V: TRBV20-1
DNA: TGCAGTGCTAGAGATCAAGCGGGGGCGCCCCCCTACGAGCAGTACTTC
CDR3: CSARDQAGAPPYEQYF

size: few
J: TRBJ2-7
length: 16
D: TRBD2
V: TRBV28
DNA: TGTGCCAGCAGTAGTTATGGCGGGAGGTTATCCTACGAGCAGTACTTC
CDR3: CASSSYGGRLSYEQYF

size: NA
J: TRBJ2-3
length: 14
D: NA
V: TRBV4-3
DNA: TGCGCCAGCAGCCAATCCGTTAGCACAGATACGCAGTATTTT
CDR3: CASSQSVSTDTQYF

size: once
J: TRBJ2-3
length: 15
D: NA
V: TRBV7-2
DNA: TGTGCCAGCAGCTATACTAGCCCTAGCACAGATACGCAGTATTTT
CDR3: CASSYTSPSTDTQYF

size: NA
J: TRBJ2-7
length: 16
D: TRBD2
V: TRBV20-1
DNA: TGCAGTGCTAGAGCAGCGGGAGGGGGAGGGTACAATGAGCAGTACTTC
CDR3: CSARAAGGGGYNEQYF

size: NA
J: TRBJ2-1
length: 14
D: NA
V: TRBV28
DNA: TGTGCCAGCAGCAGGGGCGTGACCTACAATGAGCAGTTCTTC
CDR3: CASSRGVTYNEQFF

size: NA
J: TRBJ2-1
length: 17
D: TRBD2
V: TRBV7-6
DNA: TGTGTCAGCAGCTCAACCCCTACTAGCGGGGTGACCAATGAGCAGTTCTTC
CDR3: CVSSSTPTSGVTNEQFF

size: NA
J: TRBJ1-6
length: 16
D: TRBD1
V: TRBV20-1
DNA: TGCAGTGCTAGAGCCGGGACAGGGAATAGGGATTCACCCCTCCACTTT
CDR3: CSARAGTGNRDSPLHF

size: few
J: TRBJ2-7
length: 15
D: NA
V: TRBV7-6
DNA: TGTGCCAGCAGCTTAGGACAGGATCAACCTTACGAGCAGTACTTC
CDR3: CASSLGQDQPYEQYF

size: many
J: TRBJ2-2
length: 12
D: NA
V: TRBV7-6
DNA: TGTGCCAGCAGCACTAACACCGGGGAGCTGTTTTTT
CDR3: CASSTNTGELFF

size: NA
J: TRBJ2-5
length: 14
D: NA
V: TRBV5-1
DNA: TGCGCCAGCAGCTTGGGTGCTCAGGAGAATGAGCAGTACTTC
CDR3: CASSLGAQENEQYF

size: NA
J: TRBJ1-2
length: 14
D: NA
V: TRBV29-1
DNA: TGCAGCGTTGAAGATCTACAGGCGGGCTATGGCTACACCTTC
CDR3: CSVEDLQAGYGYTF

size: few
J: TRBJ2-7
length: 13
D: NA
V: TRBV27
DNA: TGTGCCAGCAGTTTATTAGGCGGGAACGAGCAGTACTTC
CDR3: CASSLLGGNEQYF

size: many
J: TRBJ2-5
length: 13
D: NA
V: TRBV4-2
DNA: TGTGCCAGCAGCCAACGGGACGGGGAGACCCAGTACTTC
CDR3: CASSQRDGETQYF

size: NA
J: TRBJ1-4
length: 13
D: NA
V: TRBV20-1
DNA: TGCAGTGCTAGAGTGGTGTATAATGAAAAACTGTTTTTT
CDR3: CSARVVYNEKLFF

size: NA
J: TRBJ1-2
length: 12
D: NA
V: TRBV13
DNA: TGTGCCAGCAGCTTGGTTGGGGATGGCTACACCTTC
CDR3: CASSLVGDGYTF

size: NA
J: TRBJ2-3
length: 14
D: TRBD1
V: TRBV29-1
DNA: TGCAGCGTCCTACTGACAGGGAGCGCAGATACGCAGTATTTT
CDR3: CSVLLTGSADTQYF

size: few
J: TRBJ2-2
length: 18
D: NA
V: TRBV4-3
DNA: TGCGCCAGCAGCCAAGCCCTTCGGAGGGGATCGGGCACCGGGGAGCTGTTTTTT
CDR3: CASSQALRRGSGTGELFF